The sequence of this T cell receptor (beta chain) was determined in a study of blood T cell repertoires in COVID-19. Study overall: From T cells, B-cell-depleted T cells, or PBMCs came the material, which was cDNA or gDNA.

The method was immunoSEQ multiplex PCR; TCRdb's version includes in-frame clones alone and lacks a portion of them. The table lists 200,000 or so clones, more than 75% of them singletons. After removal of 7 bases from V and 9 bases from J, the junction contained 12 bases not matched to a gene. The V gene's germline CDR1 is SNHLY and CDR2 FYNNEI. The CDR3 extends over 14 amino acids. The sequenced sample was peripheral blood. The TCR originated in a man aged 45-65 years with acute or convalescent COVID-19. The chain couples TRBV2 to TRBJ2-1; 7 bases are shared with TRBD1. The CDR3 spells CASKGTAPTGEQFF. For the CDR3, the DNA is TGTGCCAGCAAAGGGACAGCACCAACCGGTGAGCAGTTCTTC.